Shown below are 23 T cell receptor beta chains from a single sample sequenced in a study of blood T cells in healthy people across ages. A J-beta primer mix and a sample-barcoded 5' primer were used in a second PCR of roughly 6 to 12 cycles. TCRdb reprocessed the 5' RACE reads with MiXCR, giving one entry per CDR3 protein. The sample yields 700,000 to 850,000 distinct CDR3 sequences, 50% to 65% seen once. Material for sequencing was blood. The source of these receptors is a man at least 80 years old in good health.

The genes are TRBV12-5 and TRBJ2-6; D is unclear. Germline assignment: CDR1 LGHNT and CDR2 FRNRAP. V was pared by 0 bases and J by 6 bases, with 12 bases between. The CDR3 has 16 residues. CDR3 region: CASGLVVGPEANVLTF. The DNA for the CDR3 is TGTGCTAGTGGTTTGGTTGTAGGGCCTGAGGCCAACGTCCTGACTTTC.

This clonotype was observed a few times. CDR3 nucleotide sequence: TGTGCCAGCAGCCAAGCAAAGGGCATAGCGAACACTGAAGCTTTCTTT. Amino acid sequence: CASSQAKGIANTEAFF. The chain employs TRBV14 and TRBJ1-1; D is unclear. V was cut by 1 base and J by 1 base, with 13 bases left in between. The CDR3 is made up of 16 amino acids. Germline V gene data show CDR1 as SGHDN and CDR2 as FVKESK.

This clonotype was seen only a few times. The chain joins TRBV5-1 to TRBJ2-1, with 11 nucleotides matching TRBD2. The CDR3 runs 13 residues. V was clipped by 4 bases and J by 12 bases; unmatched bases: 6. Germline CDR1 SGHRS, CDR2 YFSETQ. CDR3: CASSGTSGFWQFF. The CDR3 region has the DNA TGCGCCAGCAGCGGGACTAGCGGATTCTGGCAGTTCTTC.

This clonotype was picked up a small number of times. V is TRBV20-1 and J is TRBJ2-7; TRBD2 aligns across 8 bases. The J segment lost 3 bases and the V segment lost 6 bases, leaving 10 bases of the junction unmatched. Per germline, CDR1 DFQATT and CDR2 SNEGSKA (reference sequence). The length of the CDR3 is 14 residues. DNA of the CDR3: TGCAGTGCCAAAGCATCGAGCGGGAGCTACGAGCAGTACTTC. This sequence encodes CSAKASSGSYEQYF.

In regard to this clonotype: Its ends do not fully match the called genes, so a read error is possible. This chain joins TRBV5-1 and TRBJ2-7; 9 bases are a match to TRBD1. In germline, CDR1 is SGHRS, CDR2 YFSETQ. This CDR3 has 15 residues. In nucleotides, the CDR3 is TGCGCCGGCAGCTGGGGGGGGACAGGGCCCTACGAGCAGTACTTC. Translated: CAGSWGGTGPYEQYF.

The gene calls are TRBV15 and TRBJ1-6; D may be TRBD1 (5 bases). Germline V CDR1 and CDR2: LNHNV, YYDKDF (reference sequence). V lost 0 bases and J lost 7, with 13 bases in between. The CDR3 runs 16 residues. CDR3 nucleotide sequence: TGTGCCACCAGCAGAGATCCTACAGGATTAAATTCACCCCTCCACTTT. Its protein is CATSRDPTGLNSPLHF.

The chain employs TRBV12-3 or TRBV12-4 and TRBJ1-5; 8 nucleotides line up with TRBD1. Losses at the gene ends were 6 bases for V and 6 bases for J; bases not matched to a gene: 7. This CDR3 has 14 amino acids. CDR3 amino acids: CASRLTGEAQPQHF. The CDR3 nucleotides are TGTGCCAGCAGACTGACAGGGGAGGCTCAGCCCCAGCATTTT.

This chain links TRBV12-3 or TRBV12-4 with TRBJ2-7; D may be TRBD2 (6 bases). This CDR3 region has 15 residues. Trimming pared 5 bases from V and 3 bases from J, leaving 17 bases between. The CDR3 sequence: CASSLRGSGVYEQYF. The CDR3 DNA sequence: TGTGCCAGCAGTCTACGGGGTAGCGGAGTCTACGAGCAGTACTTC.

The chain combines TRBV7-9 with TRBJ2-7, with TRBD2 matching over 7 bases. V lost 2 bases, J lost 1 base, and 8 bases stayed unmatched. The germline V gene has CDR1 SEHNR and CDR2 FQNEAQ (reference sequence). CDR3 length: 16 residues. In DNA, the CDR3 is TGTGCCAGCAGCTTACGGGAAGCGGGATCATCCTACGAGCAGTACTTC. This codes for CASSLREAGSSYEQYF.

This chain uses TRBV21-1 with TRBJ2-5; TRBD1 is the table's D call, not checked against the DNA. TRBV21-1 is shown as a pseudogene. CDR3 length: 18 amino acids. The CDR3 nucleotides are TGTGCCAGCAGCAAAGTTCGGGCGATGGGCAGGGTCCAAGAGACCCAGTACTTC. Encoded protein: CASSKVRAMGRVQETQYF.

This clonotype has more than one count but fewer than ten. This chain connects TRBV12-3 or TRBV12-4 to TRBJ2-1, with D possibly TRBD1 on 5 matching bases. Trimming removed 6 bases at V and 3 bases at J, with 15 bases between. The CDR3 sequence is 15 residues long. The CDR3 loop is CASRSRVDIYNEQFF. The CDR3 region has the DNA TGTGCCAGCAGATCCAGGGTCGATATCTACAATGAGCAGTTCTTC.

CDR3 protein: CASGVASDREQFF. The CDR3 DNA follows: TGTGCTAGTGGTGTGGCCTCAGACCGGGAGCAGTTCTTC. J is TRBJ2-1 and V is TRBV12-5; D is unclear. V lost 5 bases and J lost 10, with 15 bases in between. Germline V gene lookup returns CDR1 LGHNT and CDR2 FRNRAP. The CDR3 has 13 residues.

This clonotype was found a few times. The chain carries TRBV5-1 and TRBJ2-4; perhaps D is TRBD1 or TRBD2 (5 bases each). The tail of the sequence fits TRBJ2-7 better, so the J call may be wrong. CDR1 is SGHRS, CDR2 YFSETQ, per germline. This CDR3 has 15 residues. CDR3: CASSFVGGAGYEQYF. The CDR3 bases are TGCGCCAGCAGCTTTGTTGGGGGTGCGGGTTACGAGCAGTACTTC.

The chain joins TRBV7-2 to TRBJ2-2; 7 bases fit TRBD2. Germline V gene data show CDR1 as SGHTA and CDR2 as FQGNSA. V trimming: 6 bases; J trimming: 4 bases; junction bases outside the gene matches: 5. The CDR3 contains 14 residues. The chain's CDR3 is CASSLSGTTGELFF. For the CDR3, the DNA is TGTGCCAGCAGTTTAAGCGGGACCACCGGGGAGCTGTTTTTT.

This clonotype was counted between two and nine times. The rearrangement uses TRBV29-1 and TRBJ1-2; possibly TRBD1 for D (6 bases). The length of the CDR3 is 13 residues. V was clipped by 4 bases and J by 3 bases, with 12 bases between them. Germline CDR1 and CDR2: SQVTM and ANQGSEA. Here the CDR3 reads CSVAGALYYGYTF. DNA for the CDR3: TGCAGCGTTGCAGGGGCTCTCTACTATGGCTACACCTTC. The whole variable domain, filled in from reference TRBV29-1 and TRBJ1-2, reads SAVISQKPSRDICQRGTSLTIQCQVDSQVTMMFWYRQQPGQSLTLIATANQGSEATYESGFVIDKFPISRPNLTFSTLTVSNMSPEDSSIYLCSVAGALYYGYTFGSGTRLTVV.

In this sample, this clonotype turned up a few times. V usage is TRBV5-6 and J usage is TRBJ2-5, with 11 nucleotides matching TRBD1. The CDR3 runs 15 residues. In germline, CDR1 is SGHDT, CDR2 YYEEEE. The V and J ends lost 4 bases and 7 bases, in that order; junction bases with no gene match: 9. CDR3 loop: CASSPQDRGLGTQYF. The CDR3 nucleotides read TGTGCCAGCAGCCCGCAGGACAGGGGGCTTGGGACCCAGTACTTC.

The chain links TRBV20-1 to TRBJ2-7; 8 bases align to TRBD2. The end of the DNA is better explained by TRBJ2-5, so the J call may be wrong. The CDR3 runs to 13 residues. Germline CDR1 DFQATT, CDR2 SNEGSKA (reference sequence). The CDR3, as DNA: TGCAGTGCTAGAGGTCTAGCGGGCGAGACCCAGTACTTC. Translation gives CSARGLAGETQYF.

This chain joins TRBV20-1 and TRBJ2-5; D not certain. The J call may be wrong; the DNA end is better matched by TRBJ2-7. Germline V gene sequence: CDR1 DFQATT, CDR2 SNEGSKA (reference sequence). CDR3 length: 15 residues. The CDR3 reads CSAATLAGLGYEQYF. The CDR3 nucleotides read TGCAGTGCTGCCACCTTGGCCGGGCTAGGCTACGAGCAGTACTTC.

The chain carries TRBV7-2 and TRBJ1-5, with 7 bases that match TRBD1. This CDR3 region has 17 residues. V trimming: 5 bases; J trimming: 2 bases; junction bases outside the gene matches: 12. Germline V gene lookup returns CDR1 SGHTA and CDR2 FQGNSA. The CDR3 reads CASSLGTVGRGNQPQHF. The CDR3 DNA reads as TGTGCCAGCAGCCTGGGGACAGTGGGTAGAGGCAATCAGCCCCAGCATTTT.

The V and J genes are TRBV6-5 and TRBJ2-4, with 9 bases matching TRBD1. The last part of the DNA fits TRBJ2-7 better; the J call may be wrong. Germline CDR1 is MNHEY and CDR2 is SVGAGI. The CDR3 covers 13 residues. The CDR3 region is CASRRDRVLEQYF. The CDR3 DNA is TGTGCCAGCCGACGGGACAGGGTACTCGAGCAGTACTTC.

V is TRBV7-9 and J is TRBJ1-6, with D maybe TRBD1 (5 bases). The CDR3 length is 15 residues. Trimming removed 3 bases from V and 7 bases from J, with 13 bases in between. From germline, CDR1 is SEHNR and CDR2 FQNEAQ (reference sequence). The DNA of the CDR3 is TGTGCCAGCAGCTTGGGCGGAGGGGTAAATTCACCCCTCCACTTT. Translating gives CASSLGGGVNSPLHF.

The chain has TRBV29-1 and TRBJ2-3; D is undetermined. The CDR3 covers 14 residues. Trimming left V 5 bases short and J 0 bases short, with 12 bases between. Germline V gene sequence: CDR1 SQVTM, CDR2 ANQGSEA. The CDR3 bases are TGCAGCGTTAGACCGGGTACTAGCACAGATACGCAGTATTTT. This gives the protein CSVRPGTSTDTQYF.

This clonotype has a count of ten or more. The V gene is TRBV20-1, the J gene TRBJ2-5; 11 bases map to TRBD1. J gave up 5 bases and V 6 bases, and 8 bases lay outside the gene matches. CDR1 and CDR2 (germline): DFQATT, SNEGSKA (reference sequence). The CDR3 extends over 14 amino acids. Written as DNA, the CDR3 is TGCAGTGCCCCAAGGACAGGGGGCCCTGAGACCCAGTACTTC. Its translation is CSAPRTGGPETQYF.